Following are 10 T cell receptor beta chains from one sample sequenced in a study of T cell clonality in common variable immunodeficiency (dated by TCRdb to 2014 to 2015). The library came from the immunoSEQ multiplex PCR assay. TCRdb's version of the immuneACCESS table is confined to in-frame rearrangements and falls short of the full clone set. An unresolved V gene accounts for under half of the shortfall where checked; the remainder is of unknown origin. In this sample, 50,000 to 65,000 clones appear, none counted once only. The ten largest clones capture about 1.8% of the sample. Sequencing was done on a sample of peripheral blood mononuclear cells. Receptors were obtained from a person aged 18 to 75 in good health.

This clone was counted ten times or more. The sequenced CDR3 bases are TGTGCCACCTCAGCAGGCGCAGATACG. Amino acid sequence: CATSAGADT. The whole CDR3 reads CATSAGADTQYF. The chain employs TRBV24-1 and TRBJ2-3; D gene unclear. Read data end 3 residues before the CDR3 end; the end is taken from the germline J gene. Germline V gene data show CDR1 as KGHDR and CDR2 as SFDVKD. V lost 9 bases, J lost 4 bases, and 10 bases lay in between. This CDR3 is built from 12 residues.

This clone has ten or more counts. The read finishes 3 residues shy of the CDR3 end, and the germline J gene is used to complete it. The genes are TRBV7-8 and TRBJ2-3, with D unresolved. From germline, CDR1 is SGHVS and CDR2 FQNEAQ. The CDR3 length is 12 residues. V was pared by 7 bases and J by 6 bases, with 11 bases between. Incomplete CDR3 DNA: TGTGCCAGCACCCTCCGGGTTGATACG. It is translated as CASTLRVDT. The entire CDR3 protein is CASTLRVDTQYF.

This clone has a count of ten or more. The read is 3 residues too short to cover the CDR3 end, so that end is filled in from the germline J gene. The rearrangement joins TRBV13 to TRBJ2-3; 7 bases agree with TRBD2. V was pared by 4 bases and J by 2 bases, with 9 bases of the junction left unmatched. The CDR3 totals 16 residues. Germline V lookup: CDR1 PRHDT, CDR2 FYEKMQ (reference sequence). The CDR3 bases that were read are TGTGCCAGCAGCTCTAGTGAGGGAGGGGACACAGATACG. Translating it yields CASSSSEGGDTDT. The full CDR3 sequence reads CASSSSEGGDTDTQYF.

This clone was counted only a few times. The sequenced part of the CDR3 DNA is TGCGCCAGCAGCTTGCAAGGGGGCGTGACAGATACG. This sequence encodes CASSLQGGVTDT. The full CDR3 protein reads CASSLQGGVTDTQYF. This sequence joins TRBV5-1 and TRBJ2-3, with TRBD1 identical over 7 bases. The CDR3 goes on 3 residues after the read ends, and that part is filled in from the germline J gene. The V gene's germline CDR1 is SGHRS and CDR2 YFSETQ. The CDR3 spans 15 residues. Unmatched junction bases numbered 5, after V lost 1 base and J lost 3 bases.

This clone was observed at least ten times. Read coverage stops 3 residues before the CDR3 terminus; the germline J gene supplies the remainder. The V call is TRBV2, the J call TRBJ2-1, with 11 bases that match TRBD2. Germline values: CDR1 SNHLY, CDR2 FYNNEI. The CDR3 has 16 residues. The ends lost 0 bases at V and 8 bases at J; junction bases unmatched: 6. The CDR3 sequence is CASSEAVAGGVDEQFF. The CDR3 DNA, read in part, is TGTGCCAGCAGTGAAGCCGTAGCGGGAGGGGTCGATGAG. Full variable domain (rest looked up from reference TRBV2 and TRBJ2-1): EPEVTQTPSHQVTQMGQEVILRCVPISNHLYFYWYRQILGQKVEFLVSFYNNEISEKSEIFDDQFSVERPDGSNFTLKIRSTKLEDSAMYFCASSEAVAGGVDEQFFGPGTRLTVL.

This clone occurred many times. The read terminates 3 residues before the CDR3 end, so the remaining end is supplied by the germline J gene. The chain links TRBV5-1 to TRBJ2-1, with a weak D call TRBD2 (6 bases). Germline V gene sequence: CDR1 SGHRS, CDR2 YFSETQ. The length of the CDR3 is 14 residues. V lost 5 bases, J lost 4 bases, and 13 bases lay in between. The CDR3 protein is CASRPGEVYNEQFF. Incomplete CDR3 DNA: TGCGCCAGCAGGCCGGGGGAGGTTTACAATGAG.

A word on this clone: The read falls 3 residues short of the CDR3 end, and the missing part is taken from the germline J gene. The chain couples TRBV20-1 to TRBJ1-6; 7 bases map to TRBD1. The CDR3 is 15 amino acids. CDR1 DFQATT and CDR2 SNEGSKA come from the germline V gene (reference sequence). The ends lost 3 bases at V and 8 bases at J; junction bases unmatched: 10. Partial CDR3 DNA: TGCAGTGCTAGCCCCGTGGGCAGGGGGGATTCACCC. Amino acid sequence: CSASPVGRGDSP. The full-length CDR3 reads as CSASPVGRGDSPLHF.

This clone was detected many times. From the germline J gene comes the end of the CDR3, since the read stops 3 residues before it. This sequence joins TRBV2 and TRBJ2-1; tentatively, D is TRBD2 (5 bases). There are 16 residues in the CDR3. Germline V gene data show CDR1 as SNHLY and CDR2 as FYNNEI. The V and J ends lost 5 bases and 2 bases respectively, with 16 bases between them. The CDR3 bases that were read are TGTGCCAGCAGTTTCCATGACAATAGCGCCTACAATGAG. Amino acids: CASSFHDNSAYNE. The CDR3 as a whole reads CASSFHDNSAYNEQFF. Drawing the rest from reference TRBV2 and TRBJ2-1, the complete variable domain is EPEVTQTPSHQVTQMGQEVILRCVPISNHLYFYWYRQILGQKVEFLVSFYNNEISEKSEIFDDQFSVERPDGSNFTLKIRSTKLEDSAMYFCASSFHDNSAYNEQFFGPGTRLTVL.

This clone was recorded at least ten times. The DNA ends 3 residues before the CDR3 does, and the rest of the CDR3 is filled in from the germline J gene. The chain employs TRBV10-3 and TRBJ1-2, with D possibly matching TRBD1 (5 bases). The CDR3 extends over 12 amino acids. Deletions cut 5 bases from V and 7 bases from J, with 11 bases between. CDR1 ENHRY and CDR2 SYGVKD come from the germline V gene. The DNA read from the CDR3 is TGTGCCATCAGTCAGGGTCTGGGTGGC. The encoded protein is CAISQGLGG. The entire CDR3 protein reads CAISQGLGGYTF.

This clone was seen repeatedly, ten times or more. The read halts 3 residues ahead of the CDR3 end, with the missing end drawn from the germline J gene. The chain carries TRBV5-1 and TRBJ1-1; 10 bases align to TRBD1. The CDR3 has 14 residues. Germline-derived CDR1 and CDR2 are SGHRS and YFSETQ. Incomplete CDR3 DNA: TGCGCCAGCAGGGGCGGGACAGGGGTGTTGGAG. It encodes CASRGGTGVLE. The full CDR3 sequence reads CASRGGTGVLEAFF.